Listed below are T cell receptor beta chains from one sample, sequenced in a study of technical replicates of blood from a handful of donors. The data were produced by immunoSEQ multiplex PCR, yet TCRdb's version contains in-frame clones alone and is incomplete. The sample holds approximately 12,000 clones; about 94% are singletons and the top ten take 6.5% to 7.5%. Sequenced: PBMCs. The receptors stem from a human donor in good health. Both conserved end residues are part of each CDR3. D genes are given only for firm matches. Part of the rows lack a size; the others show once, few, many or a class for expanded clones.

v_call	clone_size	j_call	cdr3_length	d_call	cdr3_aa	cdr3_nt
TRBV29-1	once	TRBJ1-2	13	TRBD1	CQTGESADYGYTF	TGCCAAACAGGGGAGAGTGCTGACTATGGCTACACCTTC
TRBV5-1	-	TRBJ2-5	11	-	CASSSQETQYF	TGCGCCAGCAGTTCACAAGAGACCCAGTACTTC
TRBV19	-	TRBJ1-2	13	-	CASSIEGSYGYTF	TGTGCCAGTAGTATAGAAGGGAGCTATGGCTACACCTTC
TRBV18	-	TRBJ2-3	16	TRBD2	CASSARGLAGADTQYF	TGTGCCAGCTCAGCAAGGGGACTAGCGGGAGCAGATACGCAGTATTTT
TRBV6-1	once	TRBJ2-1	14	TRBD2	CASRRENAYNEQFF	TGTGCCAGCAGGCGGGAGAACGCCTACAATGAGCAGTTCTTC
TRBV2	-	TRBJ2-5	21	TRBD2	CASSEVGGGSSGNGPKETQYF	TGTGCCAGCAGTGAAGTAGGGGGCGGGTCTAGCGGGAATGGTCCGAAAGAGACCCAGTACTTC
TRBV29-1	-	TRBJ2-3	15	TRBD2	CSVEASGKFTDTQYF	TGCAGCGTTGAGGCTAGCGGGAAGTTCACAGATACGCAGTATTTT
TRBV6-1	-	TRBJ2-7	16	TRBD1	CASSEAHGTGGLEQYF	TGTGCCAGCAGTGAAGCCCACGGGACAGGAGGTCTCGAGCAGTACTTC
TRBV25-1	-	TRBJ2-1	17	-	CASSEPPISGALDEQFF	TGTGCCAGCAGTGAGCCCCCAATAAGCGGCGCCTTAGATGAGCAGTTCTTC
TRBV6-5	-	TRBJ2-2	16	TRBD1	CASSYSRTGGSGELFF	TGTGCCAGCAGTTACTCCAGGACAGGGGGGTCCGGGGAGCTGTTTTTT
TRBV9	-	TRBJ1-1	15	-	CASSAPSAENTEAFF	TGTGCCAGCAGCGCCCCAAGTGCAGAGAACACTGAAGCTTTCTTT